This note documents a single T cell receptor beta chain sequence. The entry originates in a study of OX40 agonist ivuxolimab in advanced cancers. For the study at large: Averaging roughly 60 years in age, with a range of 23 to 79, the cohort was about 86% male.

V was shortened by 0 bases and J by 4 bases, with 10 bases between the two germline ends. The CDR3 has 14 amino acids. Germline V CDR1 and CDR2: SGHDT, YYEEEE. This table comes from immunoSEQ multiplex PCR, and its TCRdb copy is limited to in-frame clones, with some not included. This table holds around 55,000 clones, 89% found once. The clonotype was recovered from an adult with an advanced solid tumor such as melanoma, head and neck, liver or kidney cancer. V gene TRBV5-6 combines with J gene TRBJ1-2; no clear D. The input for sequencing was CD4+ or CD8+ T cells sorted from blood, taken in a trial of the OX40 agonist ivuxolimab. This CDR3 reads CASSLGGEIYGYTF. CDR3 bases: TGTGCCAGCAGCTTGGGCGGGGAGATCTATGGCTACACCTTC. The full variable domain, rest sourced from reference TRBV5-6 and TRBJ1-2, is DAGVTQSPTHLIKTRGQQVTLRCSPKSGHDTVSWYQQALGQGPQFIFQYYEEEERQRGNFPDRFSGHQFPNYSSELNVNALLLGDSALYLCASSLGGEIYGYTFGSGTRLTVV.